The clone carrying this TCR beta chain was seen only once. Per the germline V gene, CDR1 is KGHDR and CDR2 is SFDVKD. V lost 9 bases to trimming and J lost 5 bases; unmatched junction nucleotides: 7. This CDR3 has 15 amino acids. The data derive from a study of T-cell memory formation after mild COVID-19. Using its own MiXCR run on the 5' RACE reads, TCRdb lists one record per CDR3 protein. The sample records roughly 260,000 distinct CDR3 sequences, 16% being singletons. The source of this sequence is a man younger than 35 who had mild COVID-19 (a few samples of this study predate the infection). Cell type and time point are not known. Sequencing was carried out using PBMCs or a T cell subset sorted from them (not recorded which). V is TRBV24-1 and J is TRBJ2-3, with TRBD2 matching over 13 bases. CDR3 DNA sequence: TGTGCCACCGGCGGACTAGCGGGGGTGATAGATACGCAGTATTTT. This gives the protein CATGGLAGVIDTQYF.